These T cell receptor beta chains were read from a single sample in a study of OX40 agonist ivuxolimab in advanced cancers. Measured with immunoSEQ multiplex PCR; TCRdb has only the in-frame clones, and not every one. The profile shows about 91,000 clones, roughly 85% of them singletons. The sample consisted of CD4+ or CD8+ T cells sorted from blood, taken in a trial of the OX40 agonist ivuxolimab. All receptors come from an adult with an advanced solid tumor such as melanoma, head and neck, liver or kidney cancer. Each CDR3 is given with its conserved first and last residue. The D gene is left open where the match is weak. The size entry is marked missing in some rows and otherwise reads once, few, many or a size class.

>-|TRBJ2-3|TRBV7-3|14|-
CASSRDSQADTQYF
TGTGCCAGCAGTCGGGACTCCCAGGCAGATACGCAGTATTTT
>few|TRBJ2-1|TRBV5-1|15|TRBD1
CASSTGTGVRNEQFF
TGCGCCAGCAGCACCGGGACAGGAGTGAGAAATGAGCAGTTCTTC
>-|TRBJ2-3|TRBV5-1|15|TRBD2
CASSLGLAGVDTQYF
TGCGCCAGCAGCTTGGGGCTAGCGGGGGTAGATACGCAGTATTTT
>-|TRBJ1-2|TRBV7-9|14|-
CASSLPLIGSGYTF
TGTGCCAGCAGCTTACCTCTGATCGGATCTGGCTACACCTTC
>-|TRBJ1-1|TRBV7-9|12|-
CASSRTGRSAFF
TGTGCCAGCAGCCGAACAGGACGCTCCGCTTTCTTT
>-|TRBJ2-1|TRBV19|14|-
CASSPPGKQNEQFF
TGTGCCAGTAGTCCCCCCGGGAAACAAAATGAGCAGTTCTTC
>-|TRBJ2-6|TRBV19|17|TRBD1
CASSTGEITSGANVLTF
TGTGCCAGTTCCACAGGGGAGATTACCTCTGGGGCCAACGTCCTGACTTTC
>-|TRBJ2-5|TRBV23-1|14|TRBD1
CASSSRTGEETQYF
TGCGCCAGCAGTTCCAGGACAGGGGAAGAGACCCAGTACTTC
>-|TRBJ1-2|TRBV20-1|11|-
CSVGPDYGYTF
TGCAGTGTGGGACCTGACTATGGCTACACCTTC
>-|TRBJ2-5|TRBV4-2|17|-
CASSQAAYPGRGETQYF
TGTGCCAGCAGCCAAGCAGCCTACCCCGGCAGGGGAGAGACCCAGTACTTC
>-|TRBJ2-5|TRBV5-1|16|-
CASSSGKGGDGETQYF
TGCGCCAGCAGCTCGGGAAAAGGAGGGGATGGAGAGACCCAGTACTTC
>-|TRBJ2-7|TRBV28|14|-
CASSLSGVAYEQYF
TGTGCCAGCAGTTTATCGGGGGTTGCCTACGAGCAGTACTTC
>-|TRBJ2-5|TRBV5-1|14|-
CASSLEDSGETQYF
TGCGCCAGCAGCCTAGAAGACAGCGGGGAGACCCAGTACTTC
>once|TRBJ1-1|TRBV6-5|14|-
CAVAGLHMNTEAFF
TGTGCCGTCGCGGGCCTTCACATGAACACTGAAGCTTTCTTT
>-|TRBJ2-3|TRBV19|13|-
CASRPGWPDTQYF
TGTGCCAGTAGACCAGGGTGGCCAGATACGCAGTATTTT
>-|TRBJ2-4|TRBV28|19|TRBD2
CASSWIRRTSHGPKNIQYF
TGTGCCAGCAGTTGGATTCGGAGGACTAGCCACGGGCCCAAAAACATTCAGTACTTC
>-|TRBJ2-7|TRBV10-3|13|-
CAIRGSGDYEQYF
TGTGCCATCAGGGGTAGTGGGGACTACGAGCAGTACTTC
>-|TRBJ2-7|TRBV13|19|TRBD1
CASSLRDRGFAGESYEQYF
TGTGCCAGCAGCCTCCGGGACAGGGGATTCGCGGGAGAGTCCTACGAGCAGTACTTC
>-|TRBJ2-7|TRBV5-1|15|-
CASSFLGPEAYEQYF
TGCGCCAGCAGCTTCCTCGGACCAGAGGCTTACGAGCAGTACTTC
>once|TRBJ2-1|TRBV7-6|11|-
CATGPQGSRFF
TGTGCGACGGGGCCCCAGGGCTCTCGGTTCTTC
>-|TRBJ2-2|TRBV7-8|15|-
CASSFAWGRTGELFF
TGTGCCAGCAGTTTCGCGTGGGGGCGGACCGGGGAGCTGTTTTTT
>-|TRBJ2-2|TRBV13|18|-
CASSLGLRQGSNTGELFF
TGTGCCAGCAGCTTAGGCCTGCGTCAGGGCTCAAACACCGGGGAGCTGTTTTTT
>-|TRBJ1-2|TRBV7-2|15|-
CASSLDIGPNYGYTF
TGTGCCAGCAGCTTAGATATAGGCCCCAACTATGGCTACACCTTC
>few|TRBJ1-1|TRBV6-5|13|TRBD1
CASRGQWNTEAFF
TGTGCCAGCAGGGGACAGTGGAACACTGAAGCTTTCTTT
>-|TRBJ2-7|TRBV5-4|16|TRBD2
CASSLENGRPSFEQYF
TGTGCCAGCAGCTTGGAGAACGGGAGGCCCTCCTTTGAGCAGTACTTC
>once|TRBJ2-5|TRBV5-1|16|TRBD2
CASSLDGTSGALPQYF
TGCGCCAGCAGCTTGGATGGGACTAGCGGCGCCTTACCCCAGTACTTC
>-|TRBJ2-5|TRBV5-1|16|TRBD1
CASSFTAGTEKETQYF
TGCGCCAGCAGCTTTACAGCCGGGACAGAAAAAGAGACCCAGTACTTC
>once|TRBJ2-4|TRBV6-7|17|TRBD1
CAFPGQGAAGAKNIQYF
TGTGCCTTCCCGGGACAGGGGGCAGCGGGGGCCAAAAACATTCAGTACTTC
>-|TRBJ2-6|TRBV19|15|-
CASTEWAAGANVLTF
TGTGCCAGTACCGAATGGGCAGCTGGGGCCAACGTCCTGACTTTC
>-|TRBJ2-7|TRBV6-1|12|-
CASRQVSYEQYF
TGTGCCAGCCGACAAGTCTCCTACGAGCAGTACTTC
>-|TRBJ1-1|TRBV6-1|13|-
CASSEWWGAEAFF
TGTGCCAGCAGTGAATGGTGGGGGGCAGAAGCTTTCTTT
>-|TRBJ2-5|TRBV4-2|15|-
CASSISPGVWETQYF
TGTGCCAGCAGTATTTCTCCAGGGGTGTGGGAGACCCAGTACTTC
>-|TRBJ1-5|TRBV10-2|15|TRBD1
CASSVTGVGGQPQHF
TGCGCCAGCAGTGTCACAGGGGTGGGGGGTCAGCCCCAGCATTTT
>-|TRBJ1-3|TRBV18|17|TRBD1
CASSHGTGSSSGNTIYF
TGTGCCAGCTCACACGGGACAGGGAGTTCGTCTGGAAACACCATATATTTT
>-|TRBJ2-6|TRBV9|19|-
CASSPIPRGSSSGANVLTF
TGTGCCAGCAGCCCCATACCCCGAGGGAGCAGCTCTGGGGCCAACGTCCTGACTTTC
>few|TRBJ2-1|TRBV5-1|15|TRBD2
CASSLAGDSYNEQFF
TGCGCCAGCAGCTTAGCGGGGGATAGCTACAATGAGCAGTTCTTC
>-|TRBJ2-7|TRBV9|14|-
CASSAGTRSYEQYF
TGTGCCAGCAGCGCCGGGACAAGGTCCTACGAGCAGTACTTC
>-|TRBJ2-7|TRBV9|16|-
CASTPREHESSYEQYF
TGTGCCAGCACCCCTCGGGAACACGAAAGCTCCTACGAGCAGTACTTC
>-|TRBJ1-1|TRBV18|15|TRBD1
CASSDTTGGGTEAFF
TGTGCCAGCTCAGACACTACAGGGGGCGGCACTGAAGCTTTCTTT
>-|TRBJ2-3|TRBV29-1|14|TRBD2
CSVEGTSGTDTQYF
TGCAGCGTTGAGGGGACTAGCGGGACAGATACGCAGTATTTT
>-|TRBJ2-1|TRBV6-4|17|TRBD2
CASSIGLAGGLDNEQFF
TGTGCCAGCAGCATTGGACTAGCGGGAGGGCTCGACAATGAGCAGTTCTTC
>-|TRBJ1-1|TRBV6-5|15|-
CASSPAGREFTEAFF
TGTGCCAGCAGCCCCGCGGGCAGGGAGTTCACTGAAGCTTTCTTT
>-|TRBJ1-1|TRBV5-8|13|-
CASSFRRDTEAFF
TGTGCCAGCAGCTTTCGAAGGGACACTGAAGCTTTCTTT
>-|TRBJ2-2|TRBV5-1|16|TRBD1
CASSRRGQATTGELFF
TGCGCCAGCAGCCGGAGGGGACAGGCTACCACCGGGGAGCTGTTTTTT
>-|TRBJ1-1|TRBV14|13|TRBD1
CASSQAGTGKAFF
TGTGCCAGCAGCCAAGCGGGGACAGGCAAAGCTTTCTTT
>-|TRBJ2-7|TRBV5-8|10|TRBD1
CATGRTGQYF
TGTGCCACCGGAAGGACAGGGCAGTACTTC
>-|TRBJ1-5|TRBV4-1|15|-
CASSQDLGETQPQHF
TGCGCCAGCAGCCAAGATTTGGGGGAAACTCAGCCCCAGCATTTT